What follows is one TCR beta chain and its context. Its antigen is as yet unknown. J was trimmed by 7 bases and V by 1 base; bases with no gene match: 7. The V gene's germline CDR1 is LGHNA and CDR2 YSLEER. The CDR3 has 15 residues. The record originates from a study of identifying expanded T cells in peripheral blood. General study results and limits: Differentially abundant clones: about 1.2 between replicates, 16.4 at approximately two weeks, around 20 at four. Clone count variance between approximately 2-week samples rose with total template count.

Healthy donors had no documented immune events, such as infections, while sampled. Sequencing used immunoSEQ multiplex PCR; TCRdb keeps in-frame clones, though not all of them. The sample includes 120,000 or so clones, 84% of them seen just once. The chain carries TRBV4-3 and TRBJ1-2; 9 positions match TRBD1. The specimen sequenced was blood. This receptor was taken from a person aged 18 to 75 in good health. CDR3 in amino acids: CASSQVPGQGGGYTF. For the CDR3, the DNA is TGCGCCAGCAGCCAAGTTCCGGGACAGGGAGGTGGCTACACCTTC.